The subject of this entry is one TCR beta chain. Alongside a J-beta primer mix, a sample-barcoded 5' primer served in a second PCR lasting 7 to 11 cycles. TCRdb reanalysed the 5' RACE reads using MiXCR and keeps one entry per CDR3 protein. The table includes around 790,000 distinct CDR3 sequences, approximately 48% detected once. The sample comes from a study of blood T cells in healthy people across ages. Sequences were obtained from blood. The receptor's source is a man in his sixties in good health.

CDR3 protein: CASSLELMNIQYF. CDR3 DNA: TGTGCCAGCAGCTTAGAACTAATGAACATTCAGTACTTC. The V call is TRBV7-8, the J call TRBJ2-4; D remains ambiguous. V lost 1 base and J 7 bases, leaving 8 bases between the germline ends. Germline V CDR1 and CDR2: SGHVS, FQNEAQ. This CDR3 region has 13 residues.